The T cell receptor beta chain described here comes from a study of regulatory T cells in long-lasting Graves disease (dated by TCRdb to about 2021). The study in broad terms: Newly diagnosed Graves' disease patients had taken antithyroid drugs for less than 3 months. This study used TCR sequencing and RNA sequencing of peripheral blood to compare persistent Graves' disease patients against newly diagnosed Graves' disease patients. The study took place in China and was registered as a clinical trial. TCR sequencing covered around 13 persistent and approximately 20 newly diagnosed Graves' disease patients, some 35 samples in total.

Counted from cysteine to phenylalanine, this CDR3 has 16 amino acids. Only CDR3 DNA remains: 48 bases, in frame from the first base. CDR1 SGHVS and CDR2 FQNEAQ are derived from the germline V gene. Cut back by 5 bases and 2 bases, the V and J ends lie 16 bases apart. This specimen's time point label, interpreted: newly diagnosed GD, antithyroid drugs for less than 3 months. For both TCR sequencing and RNA sequencing, RNA was extracted from PBMCs using TRIzol. The diagnosis of Graves' disease was made according to American Thyroid Association guidelines. Patients for the study were recruited at an endocrinology department in Xi'an, China. Each patient gave around 9 milliliters of peripheral blood, collected in an EDTA anticoagulant tube. Ficoll Paque Plus density gradient separation was used to isolate PBMCs, and no further T cell sorting was done. An Agilent 2100 Bioanalyzer and agarose gel were used to check RNA quality, while a NanoDrop 2000 measured RNA concentration.

The library was generated by multiplex PCR. The sample was run on an Illumina HiSeq 4000. iRepertoire HTBI primers and Arm-PCR amplification of CDR3 regions were used to construct TCR beta libraries. Gel purification was performed on PCR products prior to sequencing. The paper's processing steps were these. Across samples, around 58 TRBV and 13 to 15 TRBJ segments were identified and used for gene usage analysis of CDR3 amino acid clonotypes. COPE and FqMerger were used to merge filtered high-quality paired reads into contigs. Contigs were aligned with BLAST to IMGT TRBV, TRBD and TRBJ reference genes, and CDR3 was defined per IMGT. Any clonotype with a frequency above 0.1% was classified as a highly expanded clone. Shannon entropy was used to measure repertoire diversity, and the Gini coefficient was used to measure V-J evenness. Clonotypes shared by more than one individual were considered public. TCRdb's own reprocessing of the public reads used fastp at Q25 and MiXCR and kept productive beta chains. Every distinct CDR3 protein forms one entry, paired with its most common genes and DNA. Clone size and V and J calls follow TCRdb, not the original study. The sample records about 470,000 distinct CDR3 sequences, roughly 15% of which are singletons. 12% of the sample lies in the top ten.

Summary of the overall study and its limitations: Peripheral blood alone was examined, since thyroid tissue, which constituted the primary lesion, could not be accessed. Compared with newly diagnosed patients, patients with persistent Graves' disease had lower TCR Shannon entropy and fewer highly expanded clones, which suggests clonal expansion. A larger number of public clonotypes was shared among persistent patients (approximately 2,500) than among newly diagnosed patients (over 850). The authors acknowledged the small sample size as a limitation that may reduce accuracy. Preferential use of TRBV28, TRBJ1-2 and TRBJ2-5 was observed in persistent disease, whereas TRBV20-1 and TRBJ2-1 were favored in newly diagnosed disease. Sequencing and analysis were restricted to the TCR beta chain.

At least ten counts were recorded for this clonotype. Its antigen has not been determined. The record has no base qualities; no much larger clone is one base away. These data also formed part of another study, on T cells in Graves' hyperthyroidism and ophthalmopathy. That second report states: A patient counted as having stable Graves' hyperthyroidism if no progression to ophthalmopathy occurred over 18 months of follow-up. Hyperthyroidism patients were newly diagnosed, with disease duration under 2 months, and aged 18 to 65 years. Exclusion was applied to patients with uncontrolled infections, other autoimmune diseases, pregnancy or lactation. Diagnoses relied on clinical symptoms, serum thyroxine and TRAb, thyroid ultrasound and orbital computed tomography. A first-round RT-PCR of the TCR CDR3 used the HTBI primer set with the Qiagen OneStep RT-PCR kit. Most expanded thyroid clonotypes (frequency above 0.001) were also detected in blood, a finding suggesting that blood repertoires may reflect thyroid immune responses. A model built on a 13 V-J signature distinguished ophthalmopathy from stable hyperthyroidism, reaching around 90% sensitivity and about 81% specificity in cross-validation and 80%/75% in testing. During validation, the model predicted progression to ophthalmopathy a median of around 7 months ahead of onset, with more than 60% sensitivity and under 85% specificity. To identify distinguishing TCR V-J signatures, a discovery cohort of around 100 patients was used, comprising 43 with Graves' ophthalmopathy and under 60 with stable Graves' hyperthyroidism. Whether ophthalmopathy could be predicted prospectively was tested in an independent validation cohort made up of 18 to 20 hyperthyroidism patients plus 17 patients who later progressed to ophthalmopathy. For training and testing, the 80 to 100 patients in the discovery cohort were randomly divided in a 7:3 ratio. In addition, the study compared T-cell repertoires in thyroid tissue and in blood from over 5 Graves' hyperthyroidism patients. After blood sampling, hyperthyroidism patients were treated with methimazole at a starting dose of 30 mg daily, and ophthalmopathy patients were treated with high-dose intravenous methylprednisolone. Libraries were constructed in a second round of multiplex PCR, after which size selection and purification were carried out. Sequencing of the libraries was done on an Illumina HiSeq2000 using paired-end 100 bp reads. SOAPnuke was used to process the raw data, throwing out any read that contained adapters or uncalled bases, had a mean Phred below 15, or lacked an exact constant-primer or identifier match. COPE v1.2.5 was used to merge high-quality paired reads, and clonotypes were defined as unique nucleotide sequences. MiTCR v1.1 was used to align clonotypes to the IMGT TRBV, TRBD and TRBJ reference segments. Analysis was restricted to V-J combinations with a frequency above 0.0001, which covered about 99% of repertoires. A TCS score was defined as the ratio of F50 (clonal expansion) to E x V (chaos), with BLOSUM62-based TCRdist applied between CDR3 peptides within each V-J. Welch's t-statistics and random forest reduced 500 to 650 V-J features to 13, which were used in a naive Bayes classifier (R e1071). No statistical method was used to set the sample size in advance, and investigators knew the group allocation. According to the paper, TCR Vbeta CDR3 sequencing was carried out on 135 peripheral blood samples, which came from fewer than 50 ophthalmopathy, around 74 hyperthyroidism and about 17 progressor patients.

The sample was peripheral blood mononuclear cells (PBMCs), taken at new diagnosis, from a patient treated with antithyroid drugs. The rearranged segments are TRBV7-8 and TRBJ1-5, with an unclear D gene assignment. The sequence derives from a man aged 40-50 years with Graves disease. Donor details come from another sample of the same person, matched by shared clones. The CDR3: CASSRVGPGGNQPQHF. The sequenced DNA: TGTGCCAGCAGCCGAGTCGGGCCAGGAGGCAATCAGCCCCAGCATTTT. Where the CDR3 stops, the reference TRBV7-8 and TRBJ1-5 genes take over; the full variable domain is GAGVSQSPRYKVAKRGQDVALRCDPISGHVSLFWYQQALGQGPEFLTYFQNEAQLDKSGLPSDRFFAERPEGSVSTLKIQRTQQEDSAVYLCASSRVGPGGNQPQHFGDGTRLSIL.